The 8 T cell receptor beta chains in this list originate from one sample, sequenced in a study of T-cell reconstitution after alpha-beta-depleted transplantation in children. Unique molecular identifiers were built into the TCRbeta library. TCRdb reanalysed the PCR reads using MiXCR and keeps one entry per CDR3 protein. The sample has around 960,000 distinct CDR3 sequences, 25% to 30% seen once. The sequences come from PBMCs, mostly from graft donor cells, collected 360 days after TCRalphabeta/CD19-depleted stem cell transplant. The receptors originated from a boy under two years old who had a stem cell transplant for SCID, so the T cells may come from the graft donor.

The chain is built from TRBV28 and TRBJ2-5; a weak D match, TRBD1 (6 bases). This CDR3 contains 15 residues. In germline, CDR1 is MDHEN, CDR2 SYDVKM. The V end lost 2 bases, the J end lost 1 base, and 11 bases lay between the germline ends. In DNA form, the CDR3 reads TGTGCCAGCAGTTTACCCGGGACAACCCAAGAGACCCAGTACTTC. Protein product: CASSLPGTTQETQYF. The complete variable domain, with remaining parts taken from reference TRBV28 and TRBJ2-5, reads DVKVTQSSRYLVKRTGEKVFLECVQDMDHENMFWYRQDPGLGLRLIYFSYDVKMKEKGDIPEGYSVSREKKERFSLILESASTNQTSMYLCASSLPGTTQETQYFGPGTRLLVL.

In its sample, this clonotype was seen a few times. The chain combines TRBV3-1 with TRBJ2-3; 10 nucleotides match TRBD2. The CDR3 extends over 14 amino acids. Germline CDR1 reads LGHDT; CDR2 reads YNNKEL (reference sequence). V trimming: 6 bases; J trimming: 9 bases; junction bases outside the gene matches: 9. This CDR3 reads CASRQGLAIDTQYF. In nucleotides, the CDR3 is TGTGCCAGCAGACAGGGACTAGCGATTGACACGCAGTATTTT.

The chain couples TRBV20-1 to TRBJ1-2, with D possibly being TRBD1 (5 bases). Per the germline V gene, CDR1 is DFQATT and CDR2 is SNEGSKA (reference sequence). Trimming left V 6 bases short and J 8 bases short, with 10 bases between. The CDR3 extends over 10 amino acids. The CDR3: CSAAGVGYTF. The CDR3 DNA sequence: TGCAGTGCGGCGGGGGTCGGCTACACCTTC.

This clonotype appeared a few times. The chain employs TRBV7-9 and TRBJ2-3, with no clear D. Germline CDR1 SEHNR, CDR2 FQNEAQ (reference sequence). The CDR3 extends over 14 amino acids. Deletions cut 5 bases from V and 4 bases from J, with 13 bases between. CDR3 amino acids: CASSAPSPADTQYF. The CDR3 DNA reads TGTGCCAGCAGCGCACCATCCCCAGCAGATACGCAGTATTTT.

The chain carries TRBV5-1 and TRBJ2-7; no clear D. Per germline, CDR1 SGHRS and CDR2 YFSETQ. The CDR3 spans 15 residues. Between the trimmed V and J ends, which lost 0 bases and 2 bases, there was a span of 12 bases. The CDR3 loop is CASSLAAVPTYEQYF. As DNA, the CDR3 is TGCGCCAGCAGCTTGGCCGCAGTCCCCACCTACGAGCAGTACTTC.

This clonotype was seen only a few times. The chain is built from TRBV7-8 and TRBJ2-7; no clear D. Trimming took 2 bases from V and 7 from J, leaving 6 bases between them. This CDR3 contains 11 residues. Per the germline V gene, CDR1 is SGHVS and CDR2 is FQNEAQ. The CDR3 DNA follows: TGTGCCAGCAGCTTAAACCGAGAGCAGTACTTC. This sequence encodes CASSLNREQYF.

The sample holds a few counts of this clonotype. The V and J genes are TRBV27 and TRBJ2-7; the D is unclear. V was shortened by 6 bases and J by 2 bases, with 14 bases between the two germline ends. This CDR3 has 14 amino acids. The germline gives CDR1 MNHEY, CDR2 SMNVEV (reference sequence). The CDR3 DNA reads as TGTGCCAGCAGCCCCAGCACCGGAGCCTACGAGCAGTACTTC. Protein product: CASSPSTGAYEQYF.

This clonotype has just a few counts. The chain combines TRBV12-3 or TRBV12-4 with TRBJ2-5, with 8 bases matching TRBD2. This CDR3 region has 16 residues. J gave up 5 bases and V 2 bases, and 10 bases lay outside the gene matches. The CDR3 nucleotides are TGTGCCAGCAGTTTAATCGGGGGGGCCGTCAGTGAGACCCAGTACTTC. It codes for CASSLIGGAVSETQYF.